This T cell receptor (beta chain) was identified during a study of tumor and adjacent non-tumor tissue in lung cancer. Study-wide results and limits: Compared with tumor, normal lung showed significantly lower TCR diversity. Shorter survival was associated with higher TCR diversity in tumors.

Germline loops: CDR1 SGHNT, CDR2 YENEEA. This CDR3 has 14 residues. As regards this clonotype: Its antigen is as yet unknown. One end of the junction does not line up with germline, which may come from a read error.

The library came from three nested PCR rounds adapted from ARM-PCR protocols. TCRdb used MiXCR to reprocess the multiplex PCR reads, holding one entry per CDR3 protein. This table holds 95,000 to 150,000 distinct CDR3 sequences, 66% found once. This sample's RNA came from whole unsorted tissue. This chain joins TRBV11-3 and TRBJ2-7; D is ambiguous. This sequence originates from a young man with non-small cell lung cancer. Material: lung tumor tissue. The CDR3 nucleotides read TGTGCCACCAGCTCCATAAAGGATAGGCGCGAGCTGTATTTC. The encoded protein is CATSSIKDRRELYF.